The subject of this entry is one T cell receptor (beta chain). Its antigen is currently unknown. This entry is derived from a study of T cell responses to AZD1222 COVID-19 vaccine. CDR1 SEHNR and CDR2 FQNEAQ come from the germline V gene (reference sequence). The J segment lost 1 base and the V segment lost 5 bases, leaving 2 bases of the junction unmatched. The CDR3 totals 15 residues. The study's findings and limits: Within unmutated variant regions lay the reported targets of nearly half of spike-specific TCRs. Only a handful of people who got AZD1222 tested seropositive at baseline.

The data were produced by immunoSEQ multiplex PCR, yet TCRdb's version contains in-frame clones alone and is incomplete. The table has fewer than 90,000 clones, more than 70% seen once; the top ten hold about 7%. The source is an adult who received the AZD1222 COVID-19 vaccine. The sample consisted of peripheral blood, taken 28 days after the second AZD1222 dose. The chain carries TRBV7-9 and TRBJ2-1; 10 nucleotides align to TRBD2. CDR3 sequence reads: CASSKGLASYNEQFF. CDR3 DNA: TGTGCCAGCAGCAAGGGACTAGCGTCCTACAATGAGCAGTTCTTC. The entire variable domain, with the rest obtained from reference TRBV7-9 and TRBJ2-1, is as follows: DTGVSQNPRHKITKRGQNVTFRCDPISEHNRLYWYRQTLGQGPEFLTYFQNEAQLEKSRLLSDRFSAERPKGSFSTLEIQRTEQGDSAMYLCASSKGLASYNEQFFGPGTRLTVL.